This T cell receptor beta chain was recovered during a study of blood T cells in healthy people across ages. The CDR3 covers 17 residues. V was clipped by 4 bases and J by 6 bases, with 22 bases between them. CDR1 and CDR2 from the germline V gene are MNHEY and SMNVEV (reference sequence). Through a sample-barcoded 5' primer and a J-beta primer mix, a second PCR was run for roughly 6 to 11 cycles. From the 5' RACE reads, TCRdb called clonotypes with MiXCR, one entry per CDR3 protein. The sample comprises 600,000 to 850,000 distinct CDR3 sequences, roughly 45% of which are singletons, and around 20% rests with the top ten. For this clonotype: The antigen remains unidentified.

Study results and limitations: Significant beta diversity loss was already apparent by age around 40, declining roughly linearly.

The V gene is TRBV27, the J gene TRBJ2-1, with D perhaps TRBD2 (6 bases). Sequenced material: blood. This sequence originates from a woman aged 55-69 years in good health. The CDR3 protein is CASSSRGLNSLRNEQFF. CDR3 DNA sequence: TGTGCCAGCAGTTCAAGGGGACTGAATTCTCTCCGCAATGAGCAGTTCTTC.